The clone carrying this TCR beta chain was detected only a few times. Antigen: not known. Profiling relied on immunoSEQ multiplex PCR, and the TCRdb table lists in-frame clones only, not all of them. The sample has tens of thousands of clones; about 83% are singletons. This entry belongs to a study of T cells in localized non-small cell lung cancer. The CDR3 consists of 16 residues. V shed 4 bases, J shed 6 bases, and the junction held 8 bases outside the gene matches. Germline CDR1 KGHSH, CDR2 LQKENI. Regarding the study as a whole: One tumor region alone was sequenced, and heterogeneity therefore remains possible.

Material: PBMCs, obtained before any cancer treatment. This sequence originates from a man aged 40-75 years with stage II lung adenocarcinoma. V is TRBV18 and J is TRBJ1-6; TRBD1 matches 8 bases. CDR3 bases: TGTGCCAGCTCACAGTACCAGGGGGCGAGTAATTCACCCCTCCACTTT. This sequence encodes CASSQYQGASNSPLHF.